The 15 T cell receptor beta chains in this list originate from one sample, sequenced in a study of T cell changes during pregnancy in multiple sclerosis. The data were produced by immunoSEQ multiplex PCR, yet TCRdb's version contains in-frame clones alone and is incomplete. The sample records more than 70,000 clones, around 90% being singletons. The sequences come from peripheral blood, collected before pregnancy. The receptors were gathered from a female donor with multiple sclerosis, enrolled in a pregnancy study.

V and J are TRBV5-1 and TRBJ2-5, with 13 bases matching TRBD2. The CDR3 has 15 amino acids. The V gene's germline CDR1 is SGHRS and CDR2 YFSETQ. J was trimmed by 4 bases and V by 4 bases; bases with no gene match: 4. This CDR3 is CASSAGLAGAETQYF. CDR3 coding DNA: TGCGCCAGCAGCGCTGGACTAGCGGGAGCAGAGACCCAGTACTTC. The full variable domain, its missing parts supplied by reference TRBV5-1 and TRBJ2-5, is KAGVTQTPRYLIKTRGQQVTLSCSPISGHRSVSWYQQTPGQGLQFLFEYFSETQRNKGNFPGRFSGRQFSNSRSEMNVSTLELGDSALYLCASSAGLAGAETQYFGPGTRLLVL.

This clone was observed once. The chain couples TRBV5-4 to TRBJ2-3, with 9 nucleotides matching TRBD2. The CDR3 extends over 14 amino acids. Unmatched junction bases numbered 3, after V lost 0 bases and J lost 7 bases. The germline CDR1 and CDR2 sequences are SGHNT and YYREEE (reference sequence). CDR3 region: CASSLATSGNTQYF. The CDR3, as DNA: TGTGCCAGCAGCTTGGCGACTAGCGGAAATACGCAGTATTTT. The variable domain in full, completed from reference TRBV5-4 and TRBJ2-3, reads ETGVTQSPTHLIKTRGQQVTLRCSSQSGHNTVSWYQQALGQGPQFIFQYYREEENGRGNFPPRFSGLQFPNYSSELNVNALELDDSALYLCASSLATSGNTQYFGPGTRLTVL.

The J gene is TRBJ2-7, the V gene TRBV11-2; a weak D match, TRBD1 (6 bases). From germline, CDR1 is SGHAT and CDR2 FQNNGV. This CDR3 region has 15 residues. V was pared by 6 bases and J by 2 bases, with 17 bases between. CDR3 sequence: CASRAPNGQPYEQYF. CDR3 nucleotides: TGTGCCAGCAGAGCCCCAAATGGACAGCCCTACGAGCAGTACTTC.

CDR3 in DNA: TGTGCCAGCAGCGAATCCTTAGCGGGGCCCACAGATACGCAGTATTTT. It encodes CASSESLAGPTDTQYF. J is TRBJ2-3 and V is TRBV2; 8 bases match TRBD2. V shed 6 bases and J 2 bases; nucleotides not matched to a gene: 10. Germline V gene data show CDR1 as SNHLY and CDR2 as FYNNEI. This CDR3 contains 16 residues.

The chain combines TRBV13 with TRBJ2-3; 9 nucleotides agree with TRBD2. CDR3 length: 19 amino acids. With V trimmed by 6 bases and J by 4 bases, 20 bases remained unmatched. The germline gives CDR1 PRHDT, CDR2 FYEKMQ (reference sequence). The CDR3 region has the DNA TGTGCCAGCAGACGCAGGACTAGCGTCGTACTTGGAGGGGCAGATACGCAGTATTTT. It is translated as CASRRRTSVVLGGADTQYF. The whole variable domain, filled in from reference TRBV13 and TRBJ2-3, reads AAGVIQSPRHLIKEKRETATLKCYPIPRHDTVYWYQQGPGQDPQFLISFYEKMQSDKGSIPDRFSAQQFSDYHSELNMSSLELGDSALYFCASRRRTSVVLGGADTQYFGPGTRLTVL.

The genes are TRBV7-9 and TRBJ1-2, with 12 bases matching TRBD1. Trimming removed 4 bases from V and 2 bases from J; junction bases left unmatched: 2. The CDR3 is 15 amino acids. Germline V gives CDR1 SEHNR, CDR2 FQNEAQ (reference sequence). CDR3 in amino acids: CASSWGTGGNYGYTF. The CDR3 DNA reads as TGTGCCAGCAGCTGGGGGACAGGGGGCAACTATGGCTACACCTTC.

Of note for this clone: Relative to the germline gene, one junction end is altered; a read error may explain this. The rearrangement links TRBV10-2 to TRBJ1-4; D unresolved. The CDR3 has 15 amino acids. Germline CDR1 and CDR2: WSHSY and SAAADI. The chain's CDR3 is CASSESGRTDEKLFF. CDR3 sequence (DNA): TGCGCCAGCAGTGAGTCGGGCCGAACTGATGAAAAACTGTTTTTT.

V is TRBV6-5 and J is TRBJ1-1; D possibly corresponds to TRBD1 (6 bases). The CDR3 is 13 residues long. V lost 6 bases, J lost 3 bases, and 11 bases lay in between. From germline, CDR1 is MNHEY and CDR2 SVGAGI. CDR3 region: CASSRAGDTEAFF. CDR3 bases: TGTGCCAGCAGCCGAGCAGGGGACACTGAAGCTTTCTTT.

The chain uses TRBV7-2 and TRBJ2-7; the match to TRBD1 covers 9 bases. Per germline, CDR1 SGHTA and CDR2 FQGNSA. V shed 2 bases, J shed 6 bases, and the junction held 11 bases outside the gene matches. The CDR3 extends over 16 amino acids. CDR3 sequence (DNA): TGTGCCAGCAGCTTATATATCGGACAGGGGAAGGTCGAGCAGTACTTC. Amino acid sequence: CASSLYIGQGKVEQYF.

The chain carries TRBV12-5 and TRBJ2-1, with 12 bases lining up with TRBD2. CDR1 and CDR2 from the germline V gene are LGHNT and FRNRAP. The CDR3 consists of 15 residues. The ends lost 6 bases at V and 7 bases at J; junction bases unmatched: 7. Written as DNA, the CDR3 is TGTGCTAGTGGCCGGGGACTAGCGGGCATTAATGAGCAGTTCTTC. This encodes CASGRGLAGINEQFF. The full variable domain, its missing parts supplied by reference TRBV12-5 and TRBJ2-1, is DARVTQTPRHKVTEMGQEVTMRCQPILGHNTVFWYRQTMMQGLELLAYFRNRAPLDDSGMPKDRFSAEMPDATLATLKIQPSEPRDSAVYFCASGRGLAGINEQFFGPGTRLTVL.

This chain uses TRBV15 with TRBJ2-7, with TRBD1 matching 7 bases. Trimming removed 4 bases from V and 13 bases from J; junction bases left unmatched: 13. This CDR3 has 13 amino acids. The germline V gene encodes CDR1 LNHNV and CDR2 YYDKDF (reference sequence). The CDR3 loop is CATSNYLGTDFYF. CDR3 sequence (DNA): TGTGCCACCAGCAACTACCTGGGGACAGACTTTTACTTC.

This clone was seen a single time. The rearrangement uses TRBV6-6 and TRBJ2-2, with 8 bases aligning to TRBD2. With 10 bases clipped from V and 6 bases from J, the junction kept 7 bases outside the gene matches. The CDR3 has 13 residues. CDR1 MNHNY and CDR2 SVGAGI come from the germline V gene (reference sequence). The CDR3, as DNA: TGTGCCATTAAGGCAGCGGGAGCCGGGGAGCTGTTTTTT. Amino acids: CAIKAAGAGELFF.

This clone was detected once. CDR3 nucleotide sequence: TGCGCCAGCAGCTTGAGGACTAGCGGGGGGCCCACCTACGAGCAGTACTTC. It codes for CASSLRTSGGPTYEQYF. The rearrangement links TRBV5-1 to TRBJ2-7; 14 nucleotides match TRBD2. CDR3 length: 17 residues. Germline V gene data show CDR1 as SGHRS and CDR2 as YFSETQ. V lost 1 base to trimming and J lost 2 bases; unmatched junction nucleotides: 5.

J is TRBJ2-7 and V is TRBV29-1; TRBD1 matches at 10 bases. The germline CDR1 and CDR2 sequences are SQVTM and ANQGSEA. Trimming took 6 bases from V and 4 from J; bases not matched to a gene: 9. CDR3 length equals 14 residues. DNA for the CDR3: TGCAGCGTCCGGGTAGGACAGGGGGGATACGAGCAGTACTTC. Its translation is CSVRVGQGGYEQYF.

CDR3 sequence: CASSYSRGRRTEAFF. Written as DNA, the CDR3 is TGTGCCAGCAGTTACTCCAGGGGTCGTCGCACTGAAGCTTTCTTT. The V and J genes are TRBV6-5 and TRBJ1-1, with a weak D call TRBD1 (6 bases). This CDR3 is built from 15 residues. CDR1 is MNHEY and CDR2 is SVGAGI in the germline V gene. V was pared by 0 bases and J by 4 bases, with 12 bases between.